The 24 T cell receptor beta chains below all came from one sample that was sequenced in a study of CXCR3-negative and CXCR3-positive naive CD8 T cells. Study-level results: Comparison of naive cells showed more hydrophobic TRB CDR3s in CXCR3-positive than in CXCR3-negative naive cells.

These receptors' targets are unknown. 5' RACE that incorporated UMI labels was used to prepare the TRB cDNA libraries. TCRdb reprocessed the 5' RACE reads and reports one entry per CDR3 protein, with no DNA. The repertoire table contains just under 90,000 distinct CDR3 sequences. The sequenced material came from naive CXCR3+ CD8+ T cells from blood. The subset here: CD45RO-CCR7+CD27+CD95- naive CD8+ T cells expressing CXCR3 (TNR3+). The source is a human donor in good health. Some clones in this sample may be carry-over from other donors' samples.

The rearrangement links TRBV5-1 to TRBJ2-1; TCRdb selects TRBD1, and the lack of DNA leaves this call unchecked. The CDR3 is made up of 16 amino acids. Germline CDR1 reads SGHRS; CDR2 reads YFSETQ. This CDR3 reads CASSFGTAYSYNEQFF.

The chain uses TRBV6-2 or TRBV6-3 and TRBJ2-7; absent DNA, TCRdb's TRBD2 call cannot be checked. This CDR3 comprises 15 residues. Germline V gene sequence: CDR1 MNHEY, CDR2 SVGEGT. CDR3 sequence reads: CASTKVSRGTYEQYF.

The CDR3 reads CASMSTYEQYF. The rearrangement joins TRBV6-2 or TRBV6-3 to TRBJ2-7. The CDR3 is made up of 11 amino acids. CDR1 is MNHEY and CDR2 is SVGEGT in the germline V gene.

The chain has TRBV18 and TRBJ2-3; the TCRdb call, TRBD1, lacks DNA for checking. Germline CDR1 and CDR2: KGHSH and LQKENI. This CDR3 contains 16 residues. The CDR3 spells CASSPPGASNTDTQYF.

The chain couples TRBV20-1 to TRBJ2-5; TCRdb proposes TRBD2, but this gene call is untestable without DNA. The V gene's germline CDR1 is DFQATT and CDR2 SNEGSKA (reference sequence). This CDR3 has 13 amino acids. This chain's CDR3 is CSAPAEGSETQYF.

J is TRBJ1-5 and V is TRBV5-6; as DNA is missing, the TRBD1 call by TCRdb cannot be tested. CDR1 SGHDT and CDR2 YYEEEE come from the germline V gene. The length of the CDR3 is 15 residues. CDR3: CASSLARDGNQPQHF.

The chain uses TRBV11-2 and TRBJ2-7; TCRdb designates TRBD1, a call that cannot be tested without DNA. Germline CDR1 SGHAT, CDR2 FQNNGV. This CDR3 comprises 15 residues. CDR3 loop: CASSGGWDRGYEQYF.

The V and J genes are TRBV7-9 and TRBJ2-1. The CDR3 runs to 13 residues. CDR1 is SEHNR, CDR2 FQNEAQ, per germline (reference sequence). This CDR3 is CASSLEGSNEQFF.

V gene TRBV12-3 or TRBV12-4 combines with J gene TRBJ1-1; TCRdb returns TRBD1, unconfirmable since there is no DNA. The CDR3 totals 12 residues. The CDR3 sequence: CASSPRGGGAFF.

The rearrangement joins TRBV7-9 to TRBJ1-4; the TCRdb call, TRBD1, lacks DNA for checking. This CDR3 contains 14 residues. Looked up from germline, CDR1 is SEHNR and CDR2 is FQNEAQ (reference sequence). The CDR3 here is CASSLGAPSEKLFF.

This chain connects TRBV6-5 to TRBJ2-1; TCRdb's D call of TRBD2 is untestable without DNA. From germline, CDR1 is MNHEY and CDR2 SVGAGI. CDR3 length: 20 residues. CDR3 in amino acids: CASSYNSGTSGRRGRNEQFF.

The chain joins TRBV28 to TRBJ2-3; TCRdb indicates TRBD1, and absent DNA this call remains unverified. The CDR3 is 15 amino acids. The germline gives CDR1 MDHEN, CDR2 SYDVKM. CDR3 amino acids: CASSLAGTSTDTQYF.

The rearrangement joins TRBV2 to TRBJ1-4; lacking DNA, the TRBD1 call made by TCRdb goes unchecked. The CDR3 is made up of 13 amino acids. Per germline, CDR1 SNHLY and CDR2 FYNNEI. The CDR3 sequence: CASSEDIGEKLFF.

The genes are TRBV28 and TRBJ2-7; the D call of TRBD2 rests on TCRdb alone, since no DNA is present to check it. Germline V gives CDR1 MDHEN, CDR2 SYDVKM. The CDR3 spans 13 residues. CDR3 amino acids: CASSTGLAAEQYF.

V usage is TRBV14 and J usage is TRBJ2-2; the TRBD2 assignment by TCRdb is unverifiable without DNA. Germline V CDR1 and CDR2: SGHDN, FVKESK. The CDR3 loop spans 15 amino acids. The CDR3 sequence is CASSRLAELTGELFF.

V and J are TRBV2 and TRBJ2-2; the D gene TCRdb calls, TRBD1, cannot be checked with no DNA. This CDR3 spans 16 amino acids. Germline CDR1 is SNHLY and CDR2 is FYNNEI. CDR3 region: CASSERDSSLTGELFF.

The chain carries TRBV7-2 and TRBJ1-5. CDR3 length equals 17 residues. Germline values: CDR1 SGHTA, CDR2 FQGNSA. The CDR3 loop is CASSTLPIPRGNQPQHF.

The chain joins TRBV7-9 to TRBJ2-3. Germline V gene sequence: CDR1 SEHNR, CDR2 FQNEAQ (reference sequence). This CDR3 is built from 17 residues. CDR3 sequence: CASSLSFQRSVTDTQYF.

The CDR3 is CASSELTGDNSPLHF. The chain is built from TRBV6-1 and TRBJ1-6; TCRdb selects TRBD1, and the lack of DNA leaves this call unchecked. CDR3 length: 15 amino acids. Germline V CDR1 and CDR2: MNHNS, SASEGT.

V and J are TRBV4-3 and TRBJ1-5; lacking DNA, the TRBD1 call made by TCRdb goes unchecked. Germline loops: CDR1 LGHNA, CDR2 YSLEER. The CDR3 runs 16 residues. The CDR3 loop reads CASSQELGQGSQPQHF.

The gene calls are TRBV20-1 and TRBJ2-7; TCRdb outputs TRBD2, but without DNA this stays unchecked. CDR1 is DFQATT and CDR2 is SNEGSKA in the germline V gene (reference sequence). The CDR3 covers 17 residues. The CDR3 spells CSASELAGGISSYEQYF.

V and J are TRBV19 and TRBJ2-1. Germline V gene sequence: CDR1 LNHDA, CDR2 SQIVND (reference sequence). This CDR3 has 14 amino acids. The CDR3 sequence is CASSTNLGYNEQFF.

The J gene is TRBJ2-7, the V gene TRBV6-2 or TRBV6-3; with no DNA, the TCRdb D assignment of TRBD2 cannot be verified. The CDR3 is 15 residues long. From germline, CDR1 is MNHEY and CDR2 SVGEGT. The CDR3: CASSFRTSGTYEQYF.

The chain carries TRBV28 and TRBJ1-5. Germline V CDR1 and CDR2: MDHEN, SYDVKM. CDR3 length: 15 amino acids. This CDR3 reads CASSFSLAARQPQHF.